Below, 9 T cell receptor beta chains from the same sample are listed, as sequenced in a study of shared clonotypes between healthy human individuals. TCRdb keeps only in-frame clones here, not all; method: immunoSEQ multiplex PCR. This repertoire shows over 100,000 clones, more than 65% found once; its top ten account for under 25%. The sequencing input was memory CD8+ T cells sorted from blood. As to subset: CD45RO+ cells pooled with CCR7-negative TemRA cells. These receptors were collected from a woman between 25 and 40 years old in good health.

This chain uses TRBV6-1 with TRBJ2-3; TRBD2 aligns across 8 bases. J lost 0 bases, V lost 4 bases, and 0 bases had no gene match. Germline lookup yields CDR1 MNHNS and CDR2 SASEGT. There are 14 residues in the CDR3. The CDR3 coding sequence is TGTGCCAGCAGTGTAGCGGGGAGCACAGATACGCAGTATTTT. Translated: CASSVAGSTDTQYF.

The chain recombines TRBV2 with TRBJ2-7; D is possibly TRBD1 or TRBD2 (5 bases each). V was cut by 8 bases and J by 3 bases, with 23 bases left in between. CDR1 and CDR2 from the germline V gene are SNHLY and FYNNEI. The CDR3 sequence is 16 residues long. CDR3 DNA sequence: TGTGCCAGCGGACCCGCTAGAGCGGCAGGGCACTACGAGCAGTACTTC. It yields the protein CASGPARAAGHYEQYF. Full variable domain (remainder filled in from reference TRBV2 and TRBJ2-7): EPEVTQTPSHQVTQMGQEVILRCVPISNHLYFYWYRQILGQKVEFLVSFYNNEISEKSEIFDDQFSVERPDGSNFTLKIRSTKLEDSAMYFCASGPARAAGHYEQYFGPGTRLTVT.

The chain employs TRBV7-3 and TRBJ1-2; TRBD1 is a possible D gene (6 bases). The CDR3 has 13 residues. Per germline, CDR1 SGHTA and CDR2 FQGTGA. V shed 5 bases and J shed 7 bases, with 14 bases lying between them. The CDR3 bases are TGTGCCAGCAGCACGCAACGGGACACTGGCTACACCTTC. Translated: CASSTQRDTGYTF.

This CDR3 reads CASSFGLAGAPYNEQFF. In nucleotides, the CDR3 is TGTGCCAGCAGTTTCGGACTAGCGGGAGCCCCCTACAATGAGCAGTTCTTC. The chain recombines TRBV27 with TRBJ2-1, with 13 bases identical to TRBD2. V was pared by 3 bases and J by 2 bases, with 4 bases of the junction left unmatched. This CDR3 has 17 amino acids. Germline CDR1 reads MNHEY; CDR2 reads SMNVEV (reference sequence).

The chain employs TRBV5-1 and TRBJ2-3; 7 bases agree with TRBD1. Losses at the gene ends were 4 bases for V and 6 bases for J; bases not matched to a gene: 5. The CDR3 spans 13 residues. The germline V gene has CDR1 SGHRS and CDR2 YFSETQ. The CDR3 spells CASSGLTGDTQYF. In DNA, the CDR3 is TGCGCCAGCAGCGGCCTGACAGGGGATACGCAGTATTTT.

The CDR3 reads CASSQDLGTGEKLFF. The CDR3 nucleotides are TGTGCCAGCAGCCAAGATCTCGGGACAGGCGAAAAACTGTTTTTT. The chain combines TRBV4-2 with TRBJ1-4; 8 bases line up with TRBD1. V dropped 0 bases and J dropped 8; count of bases not matched to a gene: 5. This CDR3 region has 15 residues. Germline V gene sequence: CDR1 LGHNA, CDR2 YNFKEQ.

This clone was seen repeatedly, ten times or more. The V and J genes are TRBV2 and TRBJ1-2; D is unclear. Germline V gene sequence: CDR1 SNHLY, CDR2 FYNNEI. The V end lost 6 bases, the J end lost 7 bases, and 18 bases lay between the germline ends. The length of the CDR3 is 14 residues. CDR3 in amino acids: CASRTPQGVLGYTF. The CDR3 DNA reads as TGTGCCAGCAGGACACCCCAAGGAGTCCTTGGCTACACCTTC.

The chain recombines TRBV20-1 with TRBJ2-1; D might be TRBD2 (6 bases). The V end was cut by 6 bases, the J end by 9 bases, with 12 bases between. From germline, CDR1 is DFQATT and CDR2 SNEGSKA (reference sequence). CDR3 length equals 11 residues. The CDR3 reads CSAHSGFEQFF. In nucleotides, the CDR3 is TGCAGTGCCCATAGCGGATTTGAGCAGTTCTTC.

This clone was seen a single time. V gene TRBV6-5 combines with J gene TRBJ1-1, with D tentatively TRBD1 (6 bases). Germline V gives CDR1 MNHEY, CDR2 SVGAGI. The CDR3 spans 14 residues. Trimming removed 9 bases at V and 4 bases at J, with 18 bases between. The CDR3, as DNA: TGTGCCAGTGCCCTTACAGGGTCGGGCACTGAAGCTTTCTTT. Residues: CASALTGSGTEAFF.